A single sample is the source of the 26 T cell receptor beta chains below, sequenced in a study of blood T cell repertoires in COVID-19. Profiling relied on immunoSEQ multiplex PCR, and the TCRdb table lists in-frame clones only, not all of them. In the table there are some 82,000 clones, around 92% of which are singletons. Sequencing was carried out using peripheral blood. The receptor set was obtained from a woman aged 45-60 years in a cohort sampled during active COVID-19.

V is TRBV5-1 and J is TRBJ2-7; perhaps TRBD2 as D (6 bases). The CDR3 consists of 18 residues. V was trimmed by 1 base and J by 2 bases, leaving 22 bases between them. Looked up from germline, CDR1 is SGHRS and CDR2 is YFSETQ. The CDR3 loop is CASSLRSAGSGAPYEQYF. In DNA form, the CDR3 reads TGCGCCAGCAGCTTGAGGTCCGCGGGGTCGGGAGCCCCCTACGAGCAGTACTTC.

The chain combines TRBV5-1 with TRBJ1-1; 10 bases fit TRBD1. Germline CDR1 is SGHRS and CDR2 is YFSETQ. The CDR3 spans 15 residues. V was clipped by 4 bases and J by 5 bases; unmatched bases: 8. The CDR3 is CASSATTGGYTEAFF. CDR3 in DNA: TGCGCCAGCAGCGCTACGACAGGGGGCTATACTGAAGCTTTCTTT.

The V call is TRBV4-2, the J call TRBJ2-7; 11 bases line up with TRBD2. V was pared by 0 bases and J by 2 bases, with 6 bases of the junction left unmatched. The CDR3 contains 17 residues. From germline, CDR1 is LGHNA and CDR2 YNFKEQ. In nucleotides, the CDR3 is TGTGCCAGCAGCCAAGACGGACTAGCGGGCGTTGCCTACGAGCAGTACTTC. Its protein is CASSQDGLAGVAYEQYF.

The CDR3 protein is CAISDYDRGNQPQHF. CDR3 nucleotides: TGTGCCATCAGTGATTACGACAGGGGGAATCAGCCCCAGCATTTT. J is TRBJ1-5 and V is TRBV10-3; 9 bases line up with TRBD1. This CDR3 has 15 amino acids. The V segment lost 3 bases and the J segment 4 bases; nucleotides outside the gene matches: 4. Germline V gene data show CDR1 as ENHRY and CDR2 as SYGVKD.

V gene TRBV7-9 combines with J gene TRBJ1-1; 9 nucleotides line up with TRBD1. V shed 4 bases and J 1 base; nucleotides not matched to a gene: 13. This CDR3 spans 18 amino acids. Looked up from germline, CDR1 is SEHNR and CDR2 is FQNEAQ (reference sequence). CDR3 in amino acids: CASSSSKPGQGGNTEAFF. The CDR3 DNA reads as TGTGCCAGCAGCTCCAGCAAACCGGGACAGGGAGGGAACACTGAAGCTTTCTTT.

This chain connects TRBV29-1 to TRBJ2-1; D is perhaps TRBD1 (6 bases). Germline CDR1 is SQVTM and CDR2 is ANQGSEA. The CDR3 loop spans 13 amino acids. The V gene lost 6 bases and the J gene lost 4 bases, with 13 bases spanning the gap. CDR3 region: CSVLGQIYNEQFF. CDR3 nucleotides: TGCAGCGTCCTGGGACAAATATACAATGAGCAGTTCTTC.

The CDR3 reads CASSPSPQGSGVTGELFF. The CDR3 DNA reads TGTGCCAGCTCACCATCCCCTCAGGGGAGTGGTGTCACCGGGGAGCTGTTTTTT. The chain uses TRBV18 and TRBJ2-2; possibly TRBD1 for D (6 bases). The germline V gene has CDR1 KGHSH and CDR2 LQKENI. This CDR3 has 18 residues. V was pared by 2 bases and J by 4 bases, with 20 bases between.

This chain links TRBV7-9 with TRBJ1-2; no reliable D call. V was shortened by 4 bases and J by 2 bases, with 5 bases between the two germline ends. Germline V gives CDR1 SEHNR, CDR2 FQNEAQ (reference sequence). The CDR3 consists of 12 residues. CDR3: CASSSLNYGYTF. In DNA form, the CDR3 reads TGTGCCAGCAGCTCCCTGAACTATGGCTACACCTTC.

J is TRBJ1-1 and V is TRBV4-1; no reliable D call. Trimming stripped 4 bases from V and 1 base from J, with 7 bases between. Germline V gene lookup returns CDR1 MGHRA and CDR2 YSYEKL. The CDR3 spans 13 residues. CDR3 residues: CASSLGANTEAFF. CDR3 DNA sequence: TGCGCCAGCAGCCTTGGAGCGAACACTGAAGCTTTCTTT.

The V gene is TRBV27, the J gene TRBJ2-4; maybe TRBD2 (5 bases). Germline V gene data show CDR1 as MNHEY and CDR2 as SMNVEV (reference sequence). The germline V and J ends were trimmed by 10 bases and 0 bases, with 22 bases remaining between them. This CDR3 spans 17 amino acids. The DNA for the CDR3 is TGTGCCACCTTCGCTAGGGAGATTCCTTTAGCCAAAAACATTCAGTACTTC. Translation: CATFAREIPLAKNIQYF.

The CDR3 DNA is TGTGCCAGCAGTTTAGGACAGGCGCAGTATTTT. As protein: CASSLGQAQYF. This rearrangement joins TRBV12-3 or TRBV12-4 to TRBJ2-3; TRBD1 might be the D (6 bases). The germline V and J ends were trimmed by 1 base and 10 bases, with 6 bases remaining between them. This CDR3 has 11 residues.

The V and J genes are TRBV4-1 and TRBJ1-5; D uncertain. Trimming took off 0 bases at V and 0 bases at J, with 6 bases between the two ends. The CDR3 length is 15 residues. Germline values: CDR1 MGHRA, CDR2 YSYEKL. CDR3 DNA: TGCGCCAGCAGCCAAGATCGAGGTAGCAATCAGCCCCAGCATTTT. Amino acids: CASSQDRGSNQPQHF.

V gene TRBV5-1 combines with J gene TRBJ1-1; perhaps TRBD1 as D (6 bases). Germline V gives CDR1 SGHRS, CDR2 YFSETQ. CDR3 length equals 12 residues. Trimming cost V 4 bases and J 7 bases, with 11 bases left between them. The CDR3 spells CASSLRDNEAFF. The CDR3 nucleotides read TGCGCCAGCAGCCTCCGGGACAATGAAGCTTTCTTT. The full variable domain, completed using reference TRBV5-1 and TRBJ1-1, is KAGVTQTPRYLIKTRGQQVTLSCSPISGHRSVSWYQQTPGQGLQFLFEYFSETQRNKGNFPGRFSGRQFSNSRSEMNVSTLELGDSALYLCASSLRDNEAFFGQGTRLTVV.

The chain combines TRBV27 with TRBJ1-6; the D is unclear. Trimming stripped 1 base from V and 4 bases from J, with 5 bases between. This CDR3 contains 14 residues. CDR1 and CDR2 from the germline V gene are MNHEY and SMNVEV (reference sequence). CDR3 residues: CASSLLAYNSPLHF. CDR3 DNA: TGTGCCAGCAGTTTATTAGCGTATAATTCACCCCTCCACTTT.

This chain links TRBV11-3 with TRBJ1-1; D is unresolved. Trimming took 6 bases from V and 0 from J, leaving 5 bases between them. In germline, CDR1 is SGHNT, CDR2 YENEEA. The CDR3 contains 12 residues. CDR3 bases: TGTGCCAGCAGTTCTATGAACACTGAAGCTTTCTTT. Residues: CASSSMNTEAFF.

The CDR3, as DNA: TGTGCCAGCAGCCCAGGACAGGGAGGGTATGGCTACACCTTC. Its protein is CASSPGQGGYGYTF. This chain links TRBV11-2 with TRBJ1-2, with 8 bases fitting TRBD1. Germline CDR1 is SGHAT and CDR2 is FQNNGV. V was clipped by 5 bases and J by 5 bases; unmatched bases: 7. The CDR3 length is 14 residues. The full variable domain, rest sourced from reference TRBV11-2 and TRBJ1-2, is EAGVAQSPRYKIIEKRQSVAFWCNPISGHATLYWYQQILGQGPKLLIQFQNNGVVDDSQLPKDRFSAERLKGVDSTLKIQPAKLEDSAVYLCASSPGQGGYGYTFGSGTRLTVV.

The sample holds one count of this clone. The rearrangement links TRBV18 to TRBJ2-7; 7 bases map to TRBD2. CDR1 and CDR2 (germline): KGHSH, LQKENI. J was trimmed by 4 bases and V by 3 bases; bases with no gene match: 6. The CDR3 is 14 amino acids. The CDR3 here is CASSPAAGEYEQYF. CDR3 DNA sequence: TGTGCCAGCTCACCTGCGGCGGGAGAGTACGAGCAGTACTTC.

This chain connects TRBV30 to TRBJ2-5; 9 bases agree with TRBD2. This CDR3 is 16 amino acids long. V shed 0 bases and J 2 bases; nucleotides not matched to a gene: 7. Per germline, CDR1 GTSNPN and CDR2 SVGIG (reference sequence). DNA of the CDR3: TGTGCCTGGAGTGTACCCGGCCTAGCGGGGCAAGAGACCCAGTACTTC. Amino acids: CAWSVPGLAGQETQYF. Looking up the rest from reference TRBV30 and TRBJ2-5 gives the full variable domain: SQTIHQWPATLVQPVGSPLSLECTVEGTSNPNLYWYRQAAGRGLQLLFYSVGIGQISSEVPQNLSASRPQDRQFILSSKKLLLSDSGFYLCAWSVPGLAGQETQYFGPGTRLLVL.

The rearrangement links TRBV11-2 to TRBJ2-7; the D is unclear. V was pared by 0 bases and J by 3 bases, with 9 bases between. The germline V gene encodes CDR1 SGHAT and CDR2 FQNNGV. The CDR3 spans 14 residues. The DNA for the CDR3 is TGTGCCAGCAGCTTAGATGAGCCATACTACGAGCAGTACTTC. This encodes CASSLDEPYYEQYF.

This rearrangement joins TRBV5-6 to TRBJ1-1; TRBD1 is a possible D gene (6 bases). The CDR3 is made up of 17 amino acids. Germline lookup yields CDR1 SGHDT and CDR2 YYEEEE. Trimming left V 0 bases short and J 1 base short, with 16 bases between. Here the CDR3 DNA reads TGTGCCAGCAGCTTGGGGGGGTCAGGGGCCCCGAACACTGAAGCTTTCTTT. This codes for CASSLGGSGAPNTEAFF.

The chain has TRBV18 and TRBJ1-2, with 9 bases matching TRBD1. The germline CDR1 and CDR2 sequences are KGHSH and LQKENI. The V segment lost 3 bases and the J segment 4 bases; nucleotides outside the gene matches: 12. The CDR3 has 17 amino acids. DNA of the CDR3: TGTGCCAGCTCACCGCAGTGGACAGGGGAGTATAGCTATGGCTACACCTTC. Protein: CASSPQWTGEYSYGYTF. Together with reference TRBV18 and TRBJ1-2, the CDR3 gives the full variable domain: NAGVMQNPRHLVRRRGQEARLRCSPMKGHSHVYWYRQLPEEGLKFMVYLQKENIIDESGMPKERFSAEFPKEGPSILRIQQVVRGDSAAYFCASSPQWTGEYSYGYTFGSGTRLTVV.

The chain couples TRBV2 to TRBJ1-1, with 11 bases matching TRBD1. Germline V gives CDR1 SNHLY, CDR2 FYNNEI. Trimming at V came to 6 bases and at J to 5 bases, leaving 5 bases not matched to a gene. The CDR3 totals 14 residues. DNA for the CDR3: TGTGCCAGCAGCGGACAGGGGGCTGGAACTGAAGCTTTCTTT. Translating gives CASSGQGAGTEAFF.

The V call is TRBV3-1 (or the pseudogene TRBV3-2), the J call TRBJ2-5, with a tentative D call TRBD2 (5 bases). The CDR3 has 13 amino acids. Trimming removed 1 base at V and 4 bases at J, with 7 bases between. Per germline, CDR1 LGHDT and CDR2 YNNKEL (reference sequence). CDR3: CASSQVATETQYF. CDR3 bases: TGTGCCAGCAGCCAAGTAGCGACAGAGACCCAGTACTTC.

The CDR3 region has the DNA TGTGCCAGCAGCCCTGGCGGGGCCCCCCACGAGCAGTACTTC. It specifies CASSPGGAPHEQYF. V is TRBV9 and J is TRBJ2-7, with D possibly matching TRBD2 (6 bases). The germline gives CDR1 SGDLS, CDR2 YYNGEE. Trimming stripped 4 bases from V and 5 bases from J, with 16 bases between. This CDR3 region has 14 residues.

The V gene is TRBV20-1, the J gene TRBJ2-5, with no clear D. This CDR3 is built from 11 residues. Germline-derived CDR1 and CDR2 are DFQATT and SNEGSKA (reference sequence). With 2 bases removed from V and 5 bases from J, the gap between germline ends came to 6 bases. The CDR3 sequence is CSARSEETQYF. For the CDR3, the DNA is TGCAGTGCTAGATCCGAGGAGACCCAGTACTTC.

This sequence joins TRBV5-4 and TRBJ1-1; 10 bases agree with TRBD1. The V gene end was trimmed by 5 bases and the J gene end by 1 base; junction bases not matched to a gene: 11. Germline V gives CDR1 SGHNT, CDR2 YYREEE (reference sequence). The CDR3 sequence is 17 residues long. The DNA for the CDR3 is TGTGCCAGCAGAGAGGGACAGGGGCATGGCAGGAACACTGAAGCTTTCTTT. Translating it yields CASREGQGHGRNTEAFF. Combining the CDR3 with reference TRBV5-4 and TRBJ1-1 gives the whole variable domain ETGVTQSPTHLIKTRGQQVTLRCSSQSGHNTVSWYQQALGQGPQFIFQYYREEENGRGNFPPRFSGLQFPNYSSELNVNALELDDSALYLCASREGQGHGRNTEAFFGQGTRLTVV.